One and the same sample provided the 19 T cell receptor beta chains below, sequenced in a study of T cells after somatic rescue of genetic block. Sequencing was performed with immunoSEQ multiplex PCR; in TCRdb, only in-frame clones are kept and a portion is missing. The sample comprises over 10,000 clones, roughly 73% of which are singletons, and 20% rests with the top ten. Sequencing was performed on peripheral blood mononuclear cells (PBMCs). All receptors come from a boy aged 5-17 years.

Written as DNA, the CDR3 is TGTGCCAGCAGCTTAAGGCCAGGACCAACTAATGAAAAACTGTTTTTT. It encodes CASSLRPGPTNEKLFF. This rearrangement joins TRBV11-2 to TRBJ1-4; D remains ambiguous. The ends were cut back, 2 bases at V and 0 bases at J, with 10 bases in the middle. The CDR3 extends over 16 amino acids. Germline V gene data show CDR1 as SGHAT and CDR2 as FQNNGV.

V and J are TRBV10-2 and TRBJ2-7; 12 positions agree with TRBD2. CDR1 is WSHSY and CDR2 is SAAADI in the germline V gene. This CDR3 has 16 residues. Germline trimming cut 6 bases from V and 3 bases from J; bases unmatched to any gene: 9. The CDR3: CASSALAGGTLYEQYF. CDR3 DNA: TGCGCCAGCAGCGCACTAGCGGGGGGAACTCTCTACGAGCAGTACTTC.

For the CDR3, the DNA is TGTGCCAGCAGTTACCGGTCAGTAGCGGGCACAGATACGCAGTATTTT. It codes for CASSYRSVAGTDTQYF. V is TRBV6-5 and J is TRBJ2-3; weak D call: TRBD2 (6 bases). Germline V lookup: CDR1 MNHEY, CDR2 SVGAGI. With 2 bases removed from V and 1 base from J, the gap between germline ends came to 13 bases. The CDR3 is made up of 16 amino acids.

The J gene is TRBJ1-4, the V gene TRBV7-9; 8 bases agree with TRBD1. Trimming at V came to 5 bases and at J to 5 bases, leaving 7 bases not matched to a gene. CDR3 length: 15 residues. The germline V gene encodes CDR1 SEHNR and CDR2 FQNEAQ (reference sequence). Here the CDR3 reads CASSTDRGRNEKLFF. The CDR3 bases are TGTGCCAGCAGCACCGACAGGGGTCGAAATGAAAAACTGTTTTTT.

This clone was observed a handful of times. J is TRBJ2-6 and V is TRBV19; D gene ambiguous. The CDR3 consists of 13 residues. Trimming stripped 7 bases from V and 0 bases from J, with 4 bases between. The germline V gene encodes CDR1 LNHDA and CDR2 SQIVND (reference sequence). The CDR3 nucleotides are TGTGCCAGTACTGTCTCTGGGGCCAACGTCCTGACTTTC. This sequence encodes CASTVSGANVLTF.

The V call is TRBV19, the J call TRBJ2-2; D unresolved. The germline V gene encodes CDR1 LNHDA and CDR2 SQIVND (reference sequence). Deletions cut 2 bases from V and 6 bases from J, with 10 bases between. The CDR3 runs to 14 residues. The CDR3: CASSIPGLAGELFF. The CDR3 DNA reads TGTGCCAGTAGTATACCTGGTTTGGCCGGGGAGCTGTTTTTT.

V usage is TRBV5-1 and J usage is TRBJ2-1; TRBD1 is a possible D gene (5 bases). This CDR3 is 14 amino acids long. Trimming took 0 bases from V and 4 from J, leaving 8 bases between them. Germline V CDR1 and CDR2: SGHRS, YFSETQ. Here the CDR3 DNA reads TGCGCCAGCAGCTTGGGGCCAGGGTACAATGAGCAGTTCTTC. Protein product: CASSLGPGYNEQFF.

This chain connects TRBV11-3 to TRBJ2-2; 7 positions agree with TRBD1. The CDR3 runs 18 residues. Trimming at V came to 3 bases and at J to 3 bases, leaving 13 bases not matched to a gene. Germline-derived CDR1 and CDR2 are SGHNT and YENEEA. The CDR3 loop reads CASSFSKRTGVDTGELFF. The CDR3 nucleotides are TGTGCCAGCAGCTTTTCAAAGCGGACAGGTGTGGACACCGGGGAGCTGTTTTTT.

This clone was seen more than once but under ten times. The rearrangement uses TRBV9 and TRBJ1-3; D remains unclear. This CDR3 is 16 amino acids long. Germline V gene data show CDR1 as SGDLS and CDR2 as YYNGEE. V lost 2 bases to trimming and J lost 1 base, with 13 bases between them. CDR3 DNA sequence: TGTGCCAGCAGCGTCTCTTTCGGCGGATCTGGAAACACCATATATTTT. Amino acid sequence: CASSVSFGGSGNTIYF.

The chain couples TRBV25-1 to TRBJ1-4; D possibly corresponds to TRBD1 (5 bases). CDR3 length: 13 residues. Trimming stripped 7 bases from V and 8 bases from J, with 14 bases between. CDR1 is MGHDK and CDR2 is SYGVNS in the germline V gene. The CDR3 region is CASKSGMNEKLFF. As DNA, the CDR3 is TGTGCCAGCAAATCAGGGATGAACGAAAAACTGTTTTTT.

This clone has only a few counts. The rearrangement joins TRBV5-6 to TRBJ1-5, with D possibly matching TRBD1 (6 bases). V lost 1 base and J lost 3, with 11 bases in between. In germline, CDR1 is SGHDT, CDR2 YYEEEE. This CDR3 comprises 15 residues. This CDR3 reads CASSLRTGNNQPQHF. Here the CDR3 DNA reads TGTGCCAGCAGCTTGCGAACAGGGAACAATCAGCCCCAGCATTTT.

In the case of this clone: A much larger clone differs by one base, so this may be a read error. The same CDR3 also results from other DNA sequences found in this sample. V is TRBV6-6 and J is TRBJ1-5, with TRBD1 as a possible D gene (6 bases). The germline gives CDR1 MNHNY, CDR2 SVGAGI (reference sequence). The CDR3 length is 14 residues. As DNA, the CDR3 is TGTGCCAGTAGTTACTCGGACAGACATCAGCCCCAGCATTTT. Protein: CASSYSDRHQPQHF.

V is TRBV7-9 and J is TRBJ2-1; 9 bases map to TRBD2. V shed 3 bases and J 8 bases; nucleotides not matched to a gene: 2. The CDR3 totals 13 residues. In germline, CDR1 is SEHNR, CDR2 FQNEAQ (reference sequence). CDR3 DNA sequence: TGTGCCAGCAGCTTGGGACTAGCTTATGAGCAGTTCTTC. Protein sequence: CASSLGLAYEQFF. Full variable domain (missing parts from reference TRBV7-9 and TRBJ2-1): DTGVSQNPRHKITKRGQNVTFRCDPISEHNRLYWYRQTLGQGPEFLTYFQNEAQLEKSRLLSDRFSAERPKGSFSTLEIQRTEQGDSAMYLCASSLGLAYEQFFGPGTRLTVL.

This sequence joins TRBV18 and TRBJ1-2; D might be TRBD1 (5 bases). The CDR3 contains 16 residues. Germline V gene lookup returns CDR1 KGHSH and CDR2 LQKENI. The germline V and J ends were trimmed by 3 bases and 4 bases, with 18 bases remaining between them. CDR3 bases: TGTGCCAGCTCACCCATCAAGGACCCGGGACGCTATGGCTACACCTTC. Translating it yields CASSPIKDPGRYGYTF.

CDR3 DNA sequence: TGTGCCAGCCGTTTGAGAGCGGGGCGGACTACAGATACGCAGTATTTT. It yields the protein CASRLRAGRTTDTQYF. The chain uses TRBV6-4 and TRBJ2-3; 7 bases fit TRBD2. CDR3 length equals 16 residues. Trimming took 8 bases from V and 3 from J; bases not matched to a gene: 14. Germline loops: CDR1 MRHNA, CDR2 SNTAGT.

The gene calls are TRBV11-2 and TRBJ2-2; 7 bases agree with TRBD1. Germline assignment: CDR1 SGHAT and CDR2 FQNNGV. The CDR3 sequence is 14 residues long. V was pared by 2 bases and J by 6 bases, with 3 bases of the junction left unmatched. The DNA for the CDR3 is TGTGCCAGCAGCTTATCGACAGGGCCCGGGGAGCTGTTTTTT. This encodes CASSLSTGPGELFF.

The chain is built from TRBV28 and TRBJ1-4; D not resolved. The V and J ends lost 7 bases and 8 bases respectively, with 23 bases between them. The CDR3 is made up of 16 amino acids. Per the germline V gene, CDR1 is MDHEN and CDR2 is SYDVKM. The CDR3, as DNA: TGTGCCAGCAATCCCCTCGGGGTGGGGTTGGGAGAAAAACTGTTTTTT. This gives the protein CASNPLGVGLGEKLFF.

The chain links TRBV18 to TRBJ2-6; D uncertain. The CDR3 is made up of 18 amino acids. Germline V gene sequence: CDR1 KGHSH, CDR2 LQKENI. The V end lost 4 bases, the J end lost 1 base, and 17 bases lay between the germline ends. CDR3: CASSLQTITISGANVLTF. As DNA, the CDR3 is TGTGCCAGCTCACTTCAGACCATAACAATTTCTGGGGCCAACGTCCTGACTTTC.

This clone occurred a few times. This chain uses TRBV18 with TRBJ2-2, with TRBD2 matching over 7 bases. CDR1 is KGHSH and CDR2 is LQKENI in the germline V gene. The CDR3 totals 16 residues. Losses at the gene ends were 4 bases for V and 5 bases for J; bases not matched to a gene: 10. The CDR3 region is CASSRLREGRTGELFF. The CDR3 DNA follows: TGTGCCAGCTCACGCCTAAGGGAGGGACGGACCGGGGAGCTGTTTTTT. Combining the CDR3 with reference TRBV18 and TRBJ2-2 gives the whole variable domain NAGVMQNPRHLVRRRGQEARLRCSPMKGHSHVYWYRQLPEEGLKFMVYLQKENIIDESGMPKERFSAEFPKEGPSILRIQQVVRGDSAAYFCASSRLREGRTGELFFGEGSRLTVL.